The 7 T cell receptor beta chains in this list originate from one sample, sequenced in a study of STAT5B mutations in CD4+ large granular lymphocyte leukemia. TCRdb's table, derived via immunoSEQ multiplex PCR, lists solely in-frame clones and lacks some. Here the sample spans more than 35,000 clones, over 75% being singletons. The sequencing sample was made of CD4+ T cells from blood buffy coats. The receptor source for this set is a human donor in good health.

The chain has TRBV19 and TRBJ1-1; 7 bases line up with TRBD1. This CDR3 is built from 14 residues. V lost 5 bases, J lost 7 bases, and 10 bases stayed unmatched. CDR1 LNHDA and CDR2 SQIVND come from the germline V gene (reference sequence). The CDR3 nucleotides are TGTGCCAGTAGTTCGTCCGGGACAGCCGGTGAAGCTTTCTTT. Its protein product is CASSSSGTAGEAFF.

This chain links TRBV5-4 with TRBJ1-3, with D possibly matching TRBD1 (5 bases). There are 16 residues in the CDR3. Germline V gene lookup returns CDR1 SGHNT and CDR2 YYREEE (reference sequence). V lost 3 bases and J 2 bases, leaving 15 bases between the germline ends. The CDR3 DNA is TGTGCCAGCAGCTCCCGCGGTGGGGGGACTGGAAACACCATATATTTT. Amino acid sequence: CASSSRGGGTGNTIYF.

V usage is TRBV30 and J usage is TRBJ2-2; D uncertain. CDR3 length: 13 amino acids. The germline V gene encodes CDR1 GTSNPN and CDR2 SVGIG (reference sequence). Trimming took off 3 bases at V and 8 bases at J, with 13 bases between the two ends. The CDR3 spells CAWSPSTTGELFF. CDR3 sequence (DNA): TGTGCCTGGAGCCCGAGTACCACGGGGGAGCTGTTTTTT.

This clone was observed a few times. This sequence joins TRBV15 and TRBJ2-5; D remains ambiguous. CDR1 and CDR2 (germline): LNHNV, YYDKDF (reference sequence). This CDR3 contains 14 residues. V was clipped by 5 bases and J by 5 bases, with 15 bases between them. The DNA for the CDR3 is TGTGCCACCAGCGGATTCGTTAGTGGGGAGACCCAGTACTTC. It encodes CATSGFVSGETQYF.

This chain connects TRBV10-1 to TRBJ2-1; D ambiguous. Trimming left V 2 bases short and J 6 bases short, with 8 bases between. This CDR3 is 13 amino acids long. Germline V gene sequence: CDR1 WNHNN, CDR2 SYGVQD (reference sequence). The CDR3 DNA follows: TGCGCCAGCAGTGAGGGACCCATCAATGAGCAGTTCTTC. As protein: CASSEGPINEQFF.

V and J are TRBV9 and TRBJ1-5; D is unresolved. The CDR3 contains 14 residues. Germline V gives CDR1 SGDLS, CDR2 YYNGEE. Trimming removed 8 bases from V and 7 bases from J, with 19 bases in between. The CDR3 DNA sequence: TGTGCCAGTGCCCGGGCCCAAGACGGCCAGCCCCAGCATTTT. Protein product: CASARAQDGQPQHF.

The chain links TRBV11-3 to TRBJ2-7; either TRBD1 or TRBD2 may fit D (5 bases each). There are 13 residues in the CDR3. Germline assignment: CDR1 SGHNT and CDR2 YENEEA. Between the trimmed V and J ends, which lost 5 bases and 3 bases, there was a span of 11 bases. The CDR3 bases are TGTGCCAGCAGCCCTAGGGACGGCTACGAGCAGTACTTC. Protein: CASSPRDGYEQYF.